These T cell receptor beta chains were read from a single sample in a study of blood T cells in healthy people across ages. MiXCR, applied by TCRdb to the 5' RACE reads, yields one record per CDR3 protein. The sample consists of fewer than 800,000 distinct CDR3 sequences, roughly 25% of them appearing once. This same sample was also taken into another study, of T cells of mothers and their children.

Source material: blood. These receptors all come from a boy aged 10-17 years in good health. The CDR3 runs from the conserved cysteine through the conserved F or W. D genes are given only for firm matches. Only some rows state a clone size, as once, few, many or a class for expanded clones.

j_gene	abundance	v_gene	d_gene	CDR3nt	CDR3aa
TRBJ1-2	-	TRBV2	-	TGTGCCAGCAGTGTCCTTCGTGCAGGGATCTATGGCTACACCTTC	CASSVLRAGIYGYTF
TRBJ2-7	-	TRBV15	-	TGTGCCACCAGCAGAGACGAGGACATACGGTCCTACGAGCAGTACTTC	CATSRDEDIRSYEQYF
TRBJ2-7	-	TRBV7-2	-	TGTGCCAGCAGCTTAGGTAGCGAGGGTAGCTACGAGCAGTACTTC	CASSLGSEGSYEQYF
TRBJ2-7	few	TRBV4-3	TRBD1	TGCGCCAGCAGCCAAGGGCCGGGACAGTCCTACGAGCAGTACTTC	CASSQGPGQSYEQYF
TRBJ2-4	few	TRBV20-1	-	TGCAGTGCTAGAGATGGCCGGAGTGGAAACATTCAGTACTTC	CSARDGRSGNIQYF
TRBJ2-1	few	TRBV6-4	-	TGTGCCAGCAGTGACTCGCAGGGGCTGGATGAGCAGTTCTTC	CASSDSQGLDEQFF
TRBJ2-7	-	TRBV6-2/TRBV6-3	TRBD1	TGTGCCACTGACAGGGGCCACGAGCAGTACTTC	CATDRGHEQYF
TRBJ2-5	few	TRBV6-6	-	TGTGCCAGCAGTTACTCTGACCGACAAGAGACCCAGTACTTC	CASSYSDRQETQYF
TRBJ2-1	few	TRBV4-2	-	TGTGCCAGCAGCCAAGACGCAGGAACGGGACCTTACTACAATGAGCAGTTCTTC	CASSQDAGTGPYYNEQFF
TRBJ2-3	few	TRBV6-5	TRBD2	TGTGCCAGCAGTTCCGAGCGGGGGCTCATCCTCACAGATACGCAGTATTTT	CASSSERGLILTDTQYF
TRBJ2-7	-	TRBV6-2/TRBV6-3	TRBD2	TGTGCCAGCAGTTACTTGGGACTAGCGGGAGAATGGCAGCAGTACTTC	CASSYLGLAGEWQQYF
TRBJ1-6	-	TRBV12-3/TRBV12-4	-	TGTGCCAGCAGTTTTTATGATAATTCACCCCTCCACTTT	CASSFYDNSPLHF
TRBJ1-2	many	TRBV11-3	TRBD1	TGTGCCAGCAGCACAGGGGCTTACGGCTACACCTTC	CASSTGAYGYTF
TRBJ2-2	-	TRBV29-1	TRBD1	TGCAGCGTCCCGACCGGGACAGGGGGCTTAATGGGCACCGGGGAGCTGTTTTTT	CSVPTGTGGLMGTGELFF
TRBJ2-6	-	TRBV28	-	TGTGCCAGCAGTTTGAAAGGGGTTGGGGCCAACGTCCTGACTTTC	CASSLKGVGANVLTF
TRBJ1-1	-	TRBV5-5	-	TGTGCCAGCAGCCTCCAGGGGTCGACCACTGAAGCTTTCTTT	CASSLQGSTTEAFF
TRBJ2-2	-	TRBV5-1	-	TGCGCCAGCAGCCTAACAGATCCGAACACCGGGGAGCTGTTTTTT	CASSLTDPNTGELFF
TRBJ2-3	few	TRBV20-1	-	TGCAGTGCTGGGGAGGACTGGAGTCTCGGAGATACGCAGTATTTT	CSAGEDWSLGDTQYF
TRBJ2-5	-	TRBV27	-	TGTGCCAGCAGTTTATATTCGGGAGAGGGTGAGACCCAGTACTTC	CASSLYSGEGETQYF
TRBJ2-7	-	TRBV5-6	-	TGTGCCAGCAGCCACGGGACTCCCGGCTACGAGCAGTACTTC	CASSHGTPGYEQYF
TRBJ2-7	-	TRBV29-1	TRBD2	TGCAGCGCAGCGGGGGGACTACCTACCTACGAGCAGTACTTC	CSAAGGLPTYEQYF
TRBJ2-5	-	TRBV20-1	-	TGCAGTGCGGTGTGTCCAGAGACCCAGTACTTC	CSAVCPETQYF
TRBJ2-5	-	TRBV10-3	-	TGTGCCATCAGTGAGTCGAACCCGGAGCCGGCAGCATTAGAGACCCAGTACTTC	CAISESNPEPAALETQYF
TRBJ2-2	-	TRBV29-1	-	TGCAGCGGCGCAGCGAACACCGGGGAGCTGTTTTTT	CSGAANTGELFF
TRBJ2-1	-	TRBV7-9	-	TGTGCCAGCAGCTTGGCTCAGAGCGGAGCCTACGGTGAGCAGTTCTTC	CASSLAQSGAYGEQFF
TRBJ2-7	-	TRBV12-3/TRBV12-4	-	TGTGCCAGCGGGGAGCTCGGCGTCTACGAGCAGTACTTC	CASGELGVYEQYF
TRBJ2-5	many	TRBV10-3	TRBD1	TGTGCCATCAGTGGGGACAGGGAGACCCAGTACTTC	CAISGDRETQYF
TRBJ2-1	few	TRBV20-1	TRBD2	TGCAGTGCTAGAGTACCGGGACTAGCGGGAGCCGGTGAGCAGTTCTTC	CSARVPGLAGAGEQFF
TRBJ2-4	few	TRBV7-8	-	TGTGCCAGCAGCTTAAGTGCAGGGCCACCAGCAAACATTCAGTACTTC	CASSLSAGPPANIQYF
TRBJ2-2	-	TRBV4-1	TRBD2	TGCGCCAGCAGCCAAGGACTAGCGGGCACCGGGGAGCTGTTTTTT	CASSQGLAGTGELFF
TRBJ2-5	-	TRBV29-1	-	TGCAGCGTAGGCGGGACACAAGAGACCCAGTACTTC	CSVGGTQETQYF
TRBJ2-5	-	TRBV19	TRBD2	TGTGCCAGTAGTATACGGAATAGCGGGAGCCATACTGGGACCCAGTACTTC	CASSIRNSGSHTGTQYF
TRBJ2-7	few	TRBV7-2	-	TGTGCCAGCAGCCTCCGGGGCCATAGCTCCTACGAGCAGTACTTC	CASSLRGHSSYEQYF
TRBJ2-7	few	TRBV4-3	TRBD2	TGCGCCAGCAGCCAAGATCGGGAGGTTATCTACGAGCAGTACTTC	CASSQDREVIYEQYF
TRBJ2-5	few	TRBV24-1	-	TGTGCCACCAGCGAGGAACAAGAGACCCAGTACTTC	CATSEEQETQYF
TRBJ2-5	few	TRBV4-3	-	TGCGCCAGCAGCCAAGAACCCGAGGCATGGGAGACCCAGTACTTC	CASSQEPEAWETQYF
TRBJ2-5	-	TRBV28	-	TGTGCCAGCAGTAACAGGGAGCAAGAGACCCAGTACTTC	CASSNREQETQYF
TRBJ2-1	-	TRBV7-2	TRBD2	TGTGCCAGCAGCTTAGGTTGGCCCGGGGGGGCCTACAATGAGCAGTTCTTC	CASSLGWPGGAYNEQFF
TRBJ1-2	few	TRBV7-9	TRBD1	TGTGCCAGCAGCTTAGTCGGACAGGACCCACCCTATGGCTACACCTTC	CASSLVGQDPPYGYTF
TRBJ1-2	-	TRBV7-2	-	TGTGCCAGCAGCACACAACAGGGTGACTATGGCTACACCTTC	CASSTQQGDYGYTF
TRBJ1-4	-	TRBV4-3	-	TGCGCCAGCAGCCAAGTATGGGCTGGGAATGAAAAACTGTTTTTT	CASSQVWAGNEKLFF
TRBJ2-3	-	TRBV7-8	-	TGTGCCAGCAGCTTCCTGGTGGCAGATACGCAGTATTTT	CASSFLVADTQYF
TRBJ2-7	-	TRBV20-1	-	TGCAGTGCTAGACCCAGGGGCGACTACGAGCAGTACTTC	CSARPRGDYEQYF
TRBJ1-5	-	TRBV4-1	-	TGCGCCAGCAGCCCTAGGACACTAGATCAGCCCCAGCATTTT	CASSPRTLDQPQHF
TRBJ1-1	few	TRBV3-1	TRBD1	TGTGCCAGCAGCCAAGGCTCGGCAGGGGGCATACGGAAAGCTTTCTTT	CASSQGSAGGIRKAFF
TRBJ2-7	few	TRBV20-1	TRBD2	TGCAGTGTTTCTAGCGGGAGGGCCGGGTTTAGCGAGCAGTACTTC	CSVSSGRAGFSEQYF
TRBJ2-2	few	TRBV3-1	-	TGTGCCAGCAGCCCCTCGGGAGACTTGAGCACCGGGGAGCTGTTTTTT	CASSPSGDLSTGELFF
TRBJ1-1	few	TRBV5-1	TRBD1	TGCGCCAGCAGCTTCAGCGGGACAGCGAACACTGAAGCTTTCTTT	CASSFSGTANTEAFF
TRBJ2-3	-	TRBV15	-	TGTGCCACCAGCAGAGACGGGTCGACAGATACGCAGTATTTT	CATSRDGSTDTQYF
TRBJ2-4	-	TRBV11-2	TRBD1	TGTGCCAGCAGCACCCGGACAGGGGCGGGGGTCAAAAACATTCAGTACTTC	CASSTRTGAGVKNIQYF
TRBJ2-5	few	TRBV20-1	-	TGCAGTGCTAGTGTGAACTCGCCGCAAGAGACCCAGTACTTC	CSASVNSPQETQYF
TRBJ2-5	few	TRBV2	TRBD2	TGTGCCAGCACCGAAGGGTTTAGCGGGAGCGTTGAGACCCAGTACTTC	CASTEGFSGSVETQYF
TRBJ2-2	few	TRBV7-2	-	TGTGCCAGCAGCTTAGACAGGGCGGGCGGGGAGCTGTTTTTT	CASSLDRAGGELFF
TRBJ1-1	few	TRBV7-9	-	TGTGCCAGCAGCTTGGCCCTGGGGACATTCCCTGAAGCTTTCTTT	CASSLALGTFPEAFF
TRBJ1-2	-	TRBV7-9	-	TGTGCCAGCAGACGCACCTATGGCTACACCTTC	CASRRTYGYTF